The rows below give T cell receptor beta chains drawn from one sample of a study of identical twins. TCRdb reprocessed the 5' RACE reads via MiXCR and lists one record per CDR3 protein. The sample shows hundreds of thousands of distinct CDR3 sequences, under 9% of them seen only once. This same sample was also part of a study on yellow fever vaccine responses in identical twins.

Sample: PBMCs. The receptor source for this set is a woman under 30 in good health. Each CDR3 is given with its conserved first and last residue. The order of the fields is clone size, J gene, D gene, V gene, CDR3 protein, CDR3 DNA. D genes are given only for firm matches. Only some rows state a clone size, as once, few, many or a class for expanded clones.

.	TRBJ2-7	.	TRBV29-1	CSVGHNLYEQYF	TGCAGCGTGGGACACAATCTTTACGAGCAGTACTTC
.	TRBJ2-7	TRBD2	TRBV20-1	CCARAGTSGRESYEQYF	TGCTGTGCTAGAGCTGGGACTAGCGGGAGGGAGTCCTACGAGCAGTACTTC
many	TRBJ2-3	.	TRBV15	CATSRDVQGPTDTQYF	TGTGCCACCAGCAGAGATGTGCAGGGGCCCACAGATACGCAGTATTTT
few	TRBJ2-2	TRBD1	TRBV11-3	CASSFTGTGVNTGELFF	TGTGCCAGCAGCTTTACCGGGACAGGGGTGAACACCGGGGAGCTGTTTTTT
many	TRBJ1-2	.	TRBV29-1	CSVPKTKGGGYTF	TGCAGCGTCCCTAAAACCAAAGGGGGTGGCTACACCTTC
few	TRBJ2-2	.	TRBV30	CAWSATGELFF	TGTGCCTGGAGTGCCACCGGGGAGCTGTTTTTT
few	TRBJ2-7	.	TRBV15	CATSREMLSYEQYF	TGTGCCACCAGCAGAGAGATGTTATCCTACGAGCAGTACTTC
many	TRBJ2-1	.	TRBV5-1	CASSPRGRDNEQFF	TGCGCCAGCAGCCCGCGGGGAAGGGACAATGAGCAGTTCTTC
few	TRBJ1-4	.	TRBV6-5	CASSYGAQTNEKLFF	TGTGCCAGCAGTTATGGGGCCCAAACTAATGAAAAACTGTTTTTT
many	TRBJ2-2	TRBD2	TRBV4-2	CASSQEQRGSTGELFF	TGTGCCAGCAGCCAAGAGCAGCGGGGGAGCACCGGGGAGCTGTTTTTT
few	TRBJ2-7	.	TRBV27	CASSGGGGIFLYEQYF	TGTGCCAGCAGTGGGGGTGGGGGGATCTTTCTCTACGAGCAGTACTTC
few	TRBJ2-2	.	TRBV25-1	CASSEYGGTGELFF	TGTGCCAGCAGTGAATATGGGGGAACCGGGGAGCTGTTTTTT
many	TRBJ2-7	.	TRBV7-8	CASSLGRGQQVREQYF	TGTGCCAGCAGCTTAGGTCGGGGGCAACAGGTGAGGGAGCAGTACTTC
.	TRBJ1-5	.	TRBV11-2	CASSLERAGRYSNQPQHF	TGTGCCAGCAGCTTAGAACGGGCAGGGAGGTATAGCAATCAGCCCCAGCATTTT
.	TRBJ2-5	TRBD1	TRBV7-7	CASSSDRGGETQYF	TGTGCTAGCAGCTCCGACAGGGGTGGGGAGACCCAGTACTTC
many	TRBJ2-5	TRBD2	TRBV7-9	CASSLAGGSETQYF	TGTGCCAGCAGCTTAGCCGGGGGGTCAGAGACCCAGTACTTC
.	TRBJ2-7	TRBD1	TRBV12-3/TRBV12-4	CASSNIRDRDYEQYF	TGTGCCAGCAGTAACATCCGGGACAGAGACTACGAGCAGTACTTC
many	TRBJ2-5	.	TRBV5-5	CASSLMGEETQYF	TGTGCCAGCAGCTTGATGGGGGAAGAGACCCAGTACTTC
few	TRBJ1-2	.	TRBV29-1	CSARDTVDGYTF	TGCAGCGCCCGAGATACCGTGGATGGCTACACCTTC
many	TRBJ2-7	.	TRBV7-9	CASSGPLGQSLAEEQYF	TGTGCCAGCAGCGGCCCCCTGGGGCAATCCCTGGCCGAGGAGCAGTACTTC
many	TRBJ2-7	TRBD1	TRBV12-3/TRBV12-4	CASRFGQGISYEQYF	TGTGCCAGCAGATTTGGACAGGGGATCTCCTACGAGCAGTACTTC
.	TRBJ2-2	.	TRBV6-5	CASSYSGLTGNTGELFF	TGTGCCAGCAGTTACTCAGGGTTGACAGGCAACACCGGGGAGCTGTTTTTT
.	TRBJ2-2	.	TRBV7-8	CASSLALLGANTGELFF	TGTGCCAGCAGCTTAGCGCTTTTGGGGGCGAACACCGGGGAGCTGTTTTTT
few	TRBJ2-2	TRBD2	TRBV6-1	CASSDYAAGRTGELFF	TGTGCCAGCAGTGATTATGCAGCGGGAAGGACCGGGGAGCTGTTTTTT
few	TRBJ2-1	.	TRBV4-3	CASSQDLTSSYNEQFF	TGCGCCAGCAGCCAAGATCTCACTAGCTCGTACAATGAGCAGTTCTTC
.	TRBJ2-5	.	TRBV28	CASGRTDQETQYF	TGTGCCAGCGGAAGGACAGACCAAGAGACCCAGTACTTC
.	TRBJ2-6	.	TRBV3-1	CPSSQVPPGANVLTF	TGTCCCAGCAGCCAAGTACCCCCTGGGGCCAACGTCCTGACTTTC
.	TRBJ2-1	.	TRBV21-1	CASSRVMGKGLYDRGVMWGNEQFF	TGTGCCAGCAGCAGAGTGATGGGAAAGGGGTTATACGACCGGGGTGTAATGTGGGGAAATGAGCAGTTCTTC
many	TRBJ2-1	TRBD2	TRBV28	CASAKGGGYNEQFF	TGTGCCAGCGCAAAGGGCGGGGGGTACAATGAGCAGTTCTTC
.	TRBJ2-3	TRBD2	TRBV3-1	CASDGFRVSGGITQYF	TGTGCCAGCGACGGATTCAGGGTTAGCGGGGGCATCACGCAGTATTTT
many	TRBJ2-7	.	TRBV9	CASSAQPGPATEQYF	TGTGCCAGCAGCGCCCAGCCGGGACCTGCAACCGAGCAGTACTTC
few	TRBJ2-5	TRBD2	TRBV4-2	CASSQVASGSGETQYF	TGTGCCAGCAGCCAAGTCGCTAGCGGGAGTGGTGAGACCCAGTACTTC
.	TRBJ2-1	TRBD2	TRBV4-3	CASSQVSLAGAGEQLF	TGCGCCAGCAGCCAAGTTAGTCTAGCGGGGGCCGGTGAGCAGCTCTTC
many	TRBJ1-1	.	TRBV7-9	CASSFLVDSEAFF	TGTGCCAGCAGCTTTTTGGTGGACAGTGAAGCTTTCTTT
many	TRBJ2-7	.	TRBV29-1	CSVALVRAGEQYF	TGCAGCGTGGCCCTCGTCAGGGCGGGCGAGCAGTACTTC
few	TRBJ2-7	.	TRBV27	CASSPLDTGSYEQYF	TGTGCCAGCAGTCCCCTGGACACGGGATCCTACGAGCAGTACTTC
many	TRBJ2-3	TRBD1	TRBV28	CASSSRQGAIDTQYF	TGTGCCAGCAGTTCGAGACAGGGGGCCATAGATACGCAGTATTTT
many	TRBJ2-7	.	TRBV7-9	CASSLDPGQGSYEQYF	TGTGCCAGCAGCTTAGACCCAGGACAAGGGTCCTACGAGCAGTACTTC
few	TRBJ1-5	TRBD1	TRBV6-2/TRBV6-3	CASSGTGSYQPQHF	TGTGCCAGCAGCGGGACAGGGTCTTACCAGCCCCAGCATTTT
many	TRBJ2-5	.	TRBV5-1	CASSFMVAETQYF	TGCGCCAGCAGCTTCATGGTTGCAGAGACCCAGTACTTC
.	TRBJ2-5	.	TRBV7-9	CASSLFGDQETQYF	TGTGCCAGCAGCTTATTTGGTGATCAAGAGACCCAGTACTTC
many	TRBJ1-1	.	TRBV5-6	CASSAHGVNTEAFF	TGTGCCAGCAGCGCACATGGGGTGAACACTGAAGCTTTCTTT
.	TRBJ2-3	.	TRBV7-9	CASSLATSPGADTQYF	TGTGCCAGCAGCTTAGCGACCAGCCCCGGGGCAGATACGCAGTATTTT
many	TRBJ2-7	.	TRBV21-1	CASSKVGRKKHEQYF	TGTGCCAGCAGCAAAGTAGGTCGGAAAAAGCACGAGCAGTACTTC
.	TRBJ2-3	TRBD2	TRBV10-3	CAISRRSAGETDTQYF	TGTGCCATCTCCCGAAGGAGTGCGGGAGAGACAGATACGCAGTATTTT
few	TRBJ2-7	.	TRBV6-5	CASSPFPYEQYF	TGTGCCAGCAGTCCCTTCCCTTACGAGCAGTACTTC
few	TRBJ2-5	.	TRBV4-2	CASSQGEGERQETQYF	TGTGCCAGCAGCCAGGGGGAAGGTGAACGCCAAGAGACCCAGTACTTC
.	TRBJ2-7	.	TRBV20-1	CSPEGENEQYF	TGCAGTCCTGAGGGGGAGAACGAGCAGTACTTC
few	TRBJ1-1	.	TRBV12-3/TRBV12-4	CATQFLQSMNTEAFF	TGTGCCACCCAGTTTTTACAGTCCATGAACACTGAAGCTTTCTTT
.	TRBJ2-7	TRBD1	TRBV6-5	CASSYRDRGGYEQYF	TGTGCCAGCAGTTACCGGGACAGGGGAGGGTACGAGCAGTACTTC
many	TRBJ2-1	TRBD2	TRBV7-8	CASTLLKRDYNNEQFF	TGTGCCAGCACCCTCCTTAAACGGGACTACAACAATGAGCAGTTCTTC